A single sample gave rise to the 22 T cell receptor beta chains below, sequenced in a study of blood T cell repertoires in COVID-19. The table came from immunoSEQ multiplex PCR; TCRdb's copy has only in-frame clones and leaves some out. The sample holds approximately 460,000 clones, 89% seen once. The sequenced material came from peripheral blood. Every receptor here comes from a man aged 18 to 30 with COVID-19, enrolled during active disease.

This chain joins TRBV7-9 and TRBJ1-1, with 8 bases fitting TRBD1. From germline, CDR1 is SEHNR and CDR2 FQNEAQ (reference sequence). CDR3 length: 13 amino acids. J lost 8 bases, V lost 5 bases, and 7 bases had no gene match. In DNA form, the CDR3 reads TGTGCCAGCAGCCATAAACAGGGGGTCGAAGCTTTCTTT. Translating gives CASSHKQGVEAFF.

CDR3 in amino acids: CASSPPGLALYEQYF. CDR3 DNA sequence: TGTGCCAGCAGCCCTCCGGGACTAGCTTTGTACGAGCAGTACTTC. The chain recombines TRBV7-9 with TRBJ2-7, with 9 bases that match TRBD2. The germline V gene encodes CDR1 SEHNR and CDR2 FQNEAQ (reference sequence). The J segment lost 4 bases and the V segment lost 5 bases, leaving 9 bases of the junction unmatched. The CDR3 runs 15 residues. The variable domain in full, completed from reference TRBV7-9 and TRBJ2-7, reads DTGVSQNPRHKITKRGQNVTFRCDPISEHNRLYWYRQTLGQGPEFLTYFQNEAQLEKSRLLSDRFSAERPKGSFSTLEIQRTEQGDSAMYLCASSPPGLALYEQYFGPGTRLTVT.

The chain carries TRBV5-1 and TRBJ2-4; 8 nucleotides align to TRBD1. Germline CDR1 SGHRS, CDR2 YFSETQ. This CDR3 is 16 amino acids long. With 4 bases clipped from V and 7 bases from J, the junction kept 13 bases outside the gene matches. CDR3 sequence: CASSLGQGQVVNIQYF. In nucleotides, the CDR3 is TGCGCCAGCAGCCTTGGACAGGGTCAGGTCGTTAACATTCAGTACTTC.

The chain is built from TRBV29-1 and TRBJ2-1, with 7 bases matching TRBD2. CDR3 length: 13 residues. CDR1 SQVTM and CDR2 ANQGSEA come from the germline V gene. The ends lost 6 bases at V and 0 bases at J; junction bases unmatched: 2. CDR3 sequence reads: CSVGGSSYNEQFF. In DNA, the CDR3 is TGCAGCGTGGGGGGGAGCTCCTACAATGAGCAGTTCTTC.

The V call is TRBV5-5, the J call TRBJ2-7; 8 nucleotides line up with TRBD2. Germline V CDR1 and CDR2: SGHKS, YYEKEE (reference sequence). The J segment lost 1 base and the V segment lost 4 bases, leaving 7 bases of the junction unmatched. The CDR3 consists of 15 residues. The CDR3 nucleotides are TGTGCCAGCAGCCTCGGCGCTAGCGGGTCCTACGAGCAGTACTTC. This translates into CASSLGASGSYEQYF.

V usage is TRBV13 and J usage is TRBJ1-2; 7 nucleotides agree with TRBD1. J was trimmed by 6 bases and V by 5 bases; bases with no gene match: 12. The CDR3 sequence is 15 residues long. Germline V gene sequence: CDR1 PRHDT, CDR2 FYEKMQ (reference sequence). For the CDR3, the DNA is TGTGCCAGCAGCCCAGGACAGGTATCAGGGAATGGCTACACCTTC. It is translated as CASSPGQVSGNGYTF.

The gene calls are TRBV28 and TRBJ1-2; D is possibly TRBD1 (5 bases). Trimming took off 7 bases at V and 4 bases at J, with 10 bases between the two ends. This CDR3 contains 12 residues. Germline loops: CDR1 MDHEN, CDR2 SYDVKM. The CDR3 sequence is CASITGSYGYTF. CDR3 DNA: TGTGCCAGCATAACAGGCAGCTATGGCTACACCTTC.

The chain combines TRBV5-4 with TRBJ1-1; 8 bases agree with TRBD1. V shed 5 bases, J shed 5 bases, and the junction held 8 bases outside the gene matches. The CDR3 consists of 14 residues. Germline assignment: CDR1 SGHNT and CDR2 YYREEE (reference sequence). The CDR3 sequence is CASRLAQGATEAFF. Written as DNA, the CDR3 is TGTGCCAGCAGGCTTGCCCAGGGGGCTACTGAAGCTTTCTTT.

The rearrangement uses TRBV3-1 (or the pseudogene TRBV3-2) and TRBJ2-3, with D possibly TRBD2 on 6 matching bases. CDR3 length: 13 amino acids. Trimming left V 8 bases short and J 6 bases short, with 15 bases between. Germline lookup yields CDR1 LGHDT and CDR2 YNNKEL (reference sequence). DNA of the CDR3: TGTGCCAGCCTTCGGGTCGCGGGGGATACGCAGTATTTT. It codes for CASLRVAGDTQYF.

The count of this clone is one. CDR3 nucleotide sequence: TGTGCCAGCAGCCCGCCGGGACAGGGATCCTACGAGCAGTACTTC. Protein: CASSPPGQGSYEQYF. The gene calls are TRBV5-4 and TRBJ2-7, with 9 nucleotides matching TRBD1. The junction had 6 bases not matched to a gene; V was cut back by 4 bases and J by 1 base. CDR1 is SGHNT, CDR2 YYREEE, per germline (reference sequence). This CDR3 is 15 amino acids long.

The CDR3 coding sequence is TGTGCCAGCAGCAACCGAGCGGGAGAACGGGATACGCAGTATTTT. Translating it yields CASSNRAGERDTQYF. V and J are TRBV6-5 and TRBJ2-3, with 8 bases lining up with TRBD2. V gave up 6 bases and J gave up 6 bases; unmatched junction bases: 11. The CDR3 loop spans 15 amino acids. Germline CDR1 MNHEY, CDR2 SVGAGI.

The genes are TRBV29-1 and TRBJ2-5; 7 bases are shared with TRBD2. Trimming at V came to 1 base and at J to 5 bases, leaving 4 bases not matched to a gene. Germline loops: CDR1 SQVTM, CDR2 ANQGSEA. The CDR3 runs to 13 residues. The CDR3 sequence: CSVEGGGNETQYF. CDR3 nucleotide sequence: TGCAGCGTTGAAGGGGGGGGAAATGAGACCCAGTACTTC.

V gene TRBV19 combines with J gene TRBJ1-3, with D uncertain. This CDR3 is built from 15 residues. Trimming removed 3 bases at V and 2 bases at J, with 11 bases between. Germline-derived CDR1 and CDR2 are LNHDA and SQIVND (reference sequence). This CDR3 is CASSIKGVPGNTIYF. The CDR3 coding sequence is TGTGCCAGTAGTATTAAGGGAGTGCCTGGAAACACCATATATTTT.

The rearrangement uses TRBV19 and TRBJ1-4, with 12 bases identical to TRBD1. The V segment lost 4 bases and the J segment 10 bases; nucleotides outside the gene matches: 7. The CDR3 has 15 amino acids. The germline V gene encodes CDR1 LNHDA and CDR2 SQIVND (reference sequence). CDR3 residues: CASSKRDRGPVKLFF. DNA for the CDR3: TGTGCCAGTAGTAAGCGGGACAGGGGGCCAGTAAAACTGTTTTTT.

This clone showed up just a few times. This CDR3 is also generated by other DNA sequences in the sample. The DNA for the CDR3 is TGCGCCAGCAGCGTGGGACTAGCGGAAGAGACCCAGTACTTC. The encoded protein is CASSVGLAEETQYF. The genes are TRBV5-1 and TRBJ2-5; the match to TRBD2 covers 11 bases. The V and J ends lost 4 bases and 3 bases, in that order; junction bases with no gene match: 2. The length of the CDR3 is 14 residues. Germline CDR1 is SGHRS and CDR2 is YFSETQ.

The chain has TRBV3-1 (or the pseudogene TRBV3-2) and TRBJ2-7; perhaps TRBD1 as D (6 bases). CDR1 is LGHDT, CDR2 YNNKEL, per germline (reference sequence). The CDR3 totals 14 residues. V was trimmed by 6 bases and J by 7 bases, leaving 19 bases between them. CDR3 amino acids: CASRGKQGSREQYF. Here the CDR3 DNA reads TGTGCCAGCAGGGGAAAGCAGGGGTCGAGAGAGCAGTACTTC.

The V and J genes are TRBV7-2 and TRBJ1-2; D possibly corresponds to TRBD1 (6 bases). Germline V gene lookup returns CDR1 SGHTA and CDR2 FQGNSA. Trimming took off 1 base at V and 5 bases at J, with 14 bases between the two ends. This CDR3 region has 15 residues. The chain's CDR3 is CASSLGPGAGYGYTF. CDR3 nucleotides: TGTGCCAGCAGCTTAGGGCCAGGGGCAGGGTATGGCTACACCTTC.

The chain couples TRBV2 to TRBJ1-5; D is unclear. The germline V gene has CDR1 SNHLY and CDR2 FYNNEI. The CDR3 loop spans 15 amino acids. The V and J ends lost 5 bases and 5 bases respectively, with 16 bases between them. CDR3 residues: CASSPSEAVHQPQHF. The CDR3 DNA reads TGTGCCAGCAGTCCCAGCGAGGCGGTACATCAGCCCCAGCATTTT.

Points on this clone: The same CDR3 arises from other DNA sequences in this sample as well. This sequence joins TRBV3-1 (or the pseudogene TRBV3-2) and TRBJ2-1, with 15 bases matching TRBD2. The CDR3 is made up of 15 amino acids. V trimming: 3 bases; J trimming: 7 bases; junction bases outside the gene matches: 1. Germline V gene data show CDR1 as LGHDT and CDR2 as YNNKEL (reference sequence). CDR3 sequence: CASSQGLAGGNEQFF. The CDR3 DNA sequence: TGTGCCAGCAGCCAGGGACTAGCGGGGGGTAATGAGCAGTTCTTC.

This rearrangement joins TRBV30 to TRBJ2-6, with D maybe TRBD2 (5 bases). Germline V CDR1 and CDR2: GTSNPN, SVGIG (reference sequence). The V and J ends lost 2 bases and 0 bases respectively, with 14 bases between them. This CDR3 is built from 17 residues. CDR3 DNA: TGTGCCTGGAGTCACGGGGTAACAAGCTCTGGGGCCAACGTCCTGACTTTC. It codes for CAWSHGVTSSGANVLTF.

The rearrangement links TRBV27 to TRBJ2-7, with 12 bases identical to TRBD2. The CDR3 extends over 15 amino acids. The germline CDR1 and CDR2 sequences are MNHEY and SMNVEV (reference sequence). V dropped 4 bases and J dropped 4; count of bases not matched to a gene: 5. DNA for the CDR3: TGTGCCAGCAGTTCGACTAGCGGGAGATGGTACGAGCAGTACTTC. Its translation is CASSSTSGRWYEQYF.

J is TRBJ2-5 and V is TRBV11-2; D is undetermined. CDR3 length: 13 amino acids. V was cut by 2 bases and J by 5 bases, with 9 bases left in between. Per germline, CDR1 SGHAT and CDR2 FQNNGV. The CDR3 loop reads CASSLSNRETQYF. The DNA of the CDR3 is TGTGCCAGCAGCTTATCTAATCGGGAGACCCAGTACTTC.